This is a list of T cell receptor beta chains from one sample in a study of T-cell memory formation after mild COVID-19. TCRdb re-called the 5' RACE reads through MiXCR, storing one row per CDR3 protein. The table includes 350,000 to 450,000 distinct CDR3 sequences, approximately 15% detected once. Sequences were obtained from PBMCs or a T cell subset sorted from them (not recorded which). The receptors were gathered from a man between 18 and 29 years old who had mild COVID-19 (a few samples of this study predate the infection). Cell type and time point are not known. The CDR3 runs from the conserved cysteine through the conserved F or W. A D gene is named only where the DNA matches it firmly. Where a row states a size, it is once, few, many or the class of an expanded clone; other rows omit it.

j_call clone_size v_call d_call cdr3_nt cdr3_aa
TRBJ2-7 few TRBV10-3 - TGTGCCATCAGTGAGGGCAGGGTCTACGAGCAGTACTTC CAISEGRVYEQYF
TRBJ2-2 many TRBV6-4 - TGTGCCAGCAGTGACAGGGGAGACACCGGGGAGCTGTTTTTT CASSDRGDTGELFF
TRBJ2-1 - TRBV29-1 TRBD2 TGCAGCGCCACCCCCGGGGGGATGGCCAATGAGCAGTTCTTC CSATPGGMANEQFF
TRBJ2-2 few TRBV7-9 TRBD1 TGTGCCAGCAGCTCCAGATACAGGGGGCACACCGGGGAGCTGTTTTTT CASSSRYRGHTGELFF
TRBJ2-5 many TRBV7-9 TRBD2 TGTGCCAGCATCCTAGCGGGGGGCTTCCAAGAGACCCAGTACTTC CASILAGGFQETQYF
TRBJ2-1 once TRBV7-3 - TGTGCCAGCAGCTTAACGGGGGTCTACAATGAGCAGTTCTTC CASSLTGVYNEQFF
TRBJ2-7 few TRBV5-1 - TGCGCCAGCAGCCTGGACATCTACGAGCAGTACTTC CASSLDIYEQYF
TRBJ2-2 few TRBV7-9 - TGTGCCAGCAGCTTAGCGCTCGACACCGGGGAGCTGTTTTTT CASSLALDTGELFF
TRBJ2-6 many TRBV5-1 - TGCGCCAGCAGCTTGGCCGGGGGCAGCTCTGGGGCCAACGTCCTGACTTTC CASSLAGGSSGANVLTF
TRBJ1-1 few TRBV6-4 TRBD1 TGTGCCAGCGAAACGACAGGGAGGATGAACACTGAAGCTTTCTTT CASETTGRMNTEAFF
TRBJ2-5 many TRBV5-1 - TGCGCCAGCAGCTTGGATCAGGGTACAGAGACCCAGTACTTC CASSLDQGTETQYF
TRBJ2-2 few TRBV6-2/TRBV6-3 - TGTGCCAGCATCAGGGAGCGTGACACCGGGGAGCTGTTTTTT CASIRERDTGELFF
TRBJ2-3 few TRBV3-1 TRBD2 TGTGCCAGCAGCCGTGCGGGACTAGAACATACGCAGTATTTT CASSRAGLEHTQYF
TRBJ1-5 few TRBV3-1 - TGTGCCAGCAGCCAAGATAGGTGGGGGTCGGATCAGCCCCAGCATTTT CASSQDRWGSDQPQHF
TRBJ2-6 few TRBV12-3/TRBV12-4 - TGTGCCAGCAGTTTTGTGGGAAACCTGACTTTC CASSFVGNLTF
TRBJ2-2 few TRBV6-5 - TGTGCCAGCACCCGGAGGGGGGGGGCCGGCACCGGGGAGCTGTTTTTT CASTRRGGAGTGELFF
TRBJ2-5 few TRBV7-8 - TGTGCCAGCATCCCGTCTTTAGCGGCGGAGACCCAGTACTTC CASIPSLAAETQYF
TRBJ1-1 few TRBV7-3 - TGTGCCAGCAGCTTAACAGGGGACGGGAACACTGAAGCTTTCTTT CASSLTGDGNTEAFF
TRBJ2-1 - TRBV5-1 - TGCGCCAGCAGCCTAAGCGGGTGGGTAGCGGATTACAATGAGCAGTTCTTC CASSLSGWVADYNEQFF
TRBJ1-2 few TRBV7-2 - TGTGCCAGCAGCTTCTTGGACGGAAACTATGGCTACACCTTC CASSFLDGNYGYTF
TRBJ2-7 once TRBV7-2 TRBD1 TGTGCCAGCAGCTCGTGGGACAGGGGTCCCCTTGCGCAGTACTTC CASSSWDRGPLAQYF
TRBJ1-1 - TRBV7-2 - TGTGCCAGCAGCTTGGAGTCGAACACTGAAGTTTTCTTT CASSLESNTEVFF